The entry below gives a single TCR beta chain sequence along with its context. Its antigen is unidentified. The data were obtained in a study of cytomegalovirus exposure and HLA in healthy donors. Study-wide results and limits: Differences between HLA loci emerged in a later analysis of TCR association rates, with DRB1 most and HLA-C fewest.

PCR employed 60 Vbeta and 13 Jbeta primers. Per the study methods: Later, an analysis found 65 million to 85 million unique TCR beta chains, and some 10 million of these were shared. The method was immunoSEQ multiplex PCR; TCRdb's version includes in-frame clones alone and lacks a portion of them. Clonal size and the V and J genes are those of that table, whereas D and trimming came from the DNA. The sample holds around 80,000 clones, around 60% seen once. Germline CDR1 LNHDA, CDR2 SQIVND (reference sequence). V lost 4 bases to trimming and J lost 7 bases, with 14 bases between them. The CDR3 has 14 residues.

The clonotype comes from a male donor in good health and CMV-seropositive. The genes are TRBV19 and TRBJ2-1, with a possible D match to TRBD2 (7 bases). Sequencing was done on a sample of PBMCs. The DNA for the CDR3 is TGTGCCAGTAGTAGGGGGGGGGCCGGGAATGAGCAGTTCTTC. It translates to CASSRGGAGNEQFF.